This TCR beta chain was obtained from a study of T cell repertoires in cytomegalovirus infection. In the study overall: Public TCR beta signatures were indicative of both CMV infection and a matching HLA type.

Study outcomes and limitations: HLA-C-restricted CMV clonotypes gave the most frequent clonotype in two of eight donors. Pooled public TCR beta family frequency picked out CMV carriers with the relevant HLA.

TCRdb reprocessed the reads with MiXCR, giving one entry per CDR3 protein. Found here are over 150,000 distinct CDR3 sequences, 15% to 20% of them singletons; the top ten hold under 30%. There are a few counts of this clonotype. Its target is not known. V dropped 3 bases and J dropped 4 bases, with 16 bases sitting between them. In germline, CDR1 is SGHVS, CDR2 FNYEAQ. This CDR3 has 16 amino acids. This TCR came from a human donor in good health (CMV status not recorded). Some clones in this sample may be carry-over from other donors' samples. This chain joins TRBV7-6 and TRBJ2-1; the D call may be TRBD1 or TRBD2 (6 bases each). Sequenced input: CD8+ T cells from PBMCs. In DNA form, the CDR3 reads TGTGCCAGCAGCTTCGGGGGCCCACCGTCATACAATGAGCAGTTCTTC. It yields the protein CASSFGGPPSYNEQFF.